What follows is one T cell receptor beta chain and its context. The naive CD8 fraction comprised CD45RO-negative cells positively selected for CCR7 and excluded terminally differentiated effector memory CD45RA+ cells. The CDR3 runs to 15 residues. V lost 2 bases and J lost 5; bases outside the gene matches: 5. Germline CDR1 MNHEY, CDR2 SMNVEV (reference sequence). Only in-frame clones appear in the TCRdb table, and some are missing; sequencing was by immunoSEQ multiplex PCR. The sample carries roughly 1,800,000 clones, just under 95% recorded once. This record comes from a study of shared clonotypes between healthy human individuals.

Sequenced: naive CD8+ T cells sorted from blood. The sequence came from a man aged 18 to 35 in good health. V usage is TRBV27 and J usage is TRBJ2-3; 9 bases are a match to TRBD2. The CDR3 region has the DNA TGTGCCAGCAGTTTAGCGGGGGGGCCCGGAGATACGCAGTATTTT. Translated: CASSLAGGPGDTQYF.